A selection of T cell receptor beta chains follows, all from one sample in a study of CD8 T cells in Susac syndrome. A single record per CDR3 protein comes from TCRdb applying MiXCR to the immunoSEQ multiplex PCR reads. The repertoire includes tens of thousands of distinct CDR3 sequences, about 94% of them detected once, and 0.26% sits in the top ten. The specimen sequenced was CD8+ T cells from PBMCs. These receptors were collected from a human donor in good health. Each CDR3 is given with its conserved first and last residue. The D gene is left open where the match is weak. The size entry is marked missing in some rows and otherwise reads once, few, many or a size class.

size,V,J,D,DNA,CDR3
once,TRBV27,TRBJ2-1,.,TGTGCCAGCAGTTTACCCCCGATGGGGGGGGCGGATGAGCAGTTCTTC,CASSLPPMGGADEQFF
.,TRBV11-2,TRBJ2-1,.,TGTGCCAGCAGCTTAGCCTTACTCTACAATGAGCAGTTCTTC,CASSLALLYNEQFF
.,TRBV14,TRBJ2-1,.,TGTGCCAGCAGCCCGTTAGGGGATGAGCAGTTCTTC,CASSPLGDEQFF
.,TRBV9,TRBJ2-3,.,TGTGCCAGCAGCGTAATAGGAAACAACTACCCTAGCACAGATACGCAGTATTTT,CASSVIGNNYPSTDTQYF
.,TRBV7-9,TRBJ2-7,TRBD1,TGTGCCAGCAGTTACCAGGACAGGCCCTACTACGAGCAGTACTTC,CASSYQDRPYYEQYF
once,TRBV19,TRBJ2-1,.,TGTGCCAGTAGTATCTCTCGCAGGGGCAATGAGCAGTTCTTC,CASSISRRGNEQFF
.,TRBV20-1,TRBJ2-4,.,TGCAGTGCTAGATCTAACCAGAACGCAAACATTCAGTACTTC,CSARSNQNANIQYF
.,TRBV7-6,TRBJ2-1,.,TGTGCCAGCAGCTTCTCCCAGGGCTACAATGAGCAGTTCTTC,CASSFSQGYNEQFF
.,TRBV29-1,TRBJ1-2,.,TGCAGCTTCGGGGGGGAAGACTATGGCTACACCTTC,CSFGGEDYGYTF
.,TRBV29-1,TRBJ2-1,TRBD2,TGCAGCGTGGTAGCGGGACCCACCTACAATGAGCAGTTCTTC,CSVVAGPTYNEQFF